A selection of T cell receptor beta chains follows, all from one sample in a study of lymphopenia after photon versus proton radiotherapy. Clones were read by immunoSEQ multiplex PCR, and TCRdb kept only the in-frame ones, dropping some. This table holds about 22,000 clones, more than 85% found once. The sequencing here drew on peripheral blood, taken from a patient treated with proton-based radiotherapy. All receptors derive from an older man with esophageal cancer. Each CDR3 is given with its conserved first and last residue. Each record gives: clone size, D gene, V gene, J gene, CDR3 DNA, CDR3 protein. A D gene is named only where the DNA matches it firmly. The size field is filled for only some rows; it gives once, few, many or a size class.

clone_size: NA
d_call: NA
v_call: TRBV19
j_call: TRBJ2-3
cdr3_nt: TGTGCCAGTAGTAGGACGGGAAAGGGGCGTACGCAGTATTTT
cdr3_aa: CASSRTGKGRTQYF

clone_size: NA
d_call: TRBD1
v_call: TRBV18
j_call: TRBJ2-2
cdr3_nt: TGTGCCAGCTCACCGGGACAGGGAGGCACCGGGGAGCTGTTTTTT
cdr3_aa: CASSPGQGGTGELFF

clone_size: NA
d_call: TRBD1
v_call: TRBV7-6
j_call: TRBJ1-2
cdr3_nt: TGTGCCAGCAGCTTAGGGGACAGATCTAACTATGGCTACACCTTC
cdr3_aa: CASSLGDRSNYGYTF

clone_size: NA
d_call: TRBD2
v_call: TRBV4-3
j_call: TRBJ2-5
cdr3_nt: TGCGCCAGCAGCCAAGTCGTAGCGGGAGAGGAGACCCAGTACTTC
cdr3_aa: CASSQVVAGEETQYF

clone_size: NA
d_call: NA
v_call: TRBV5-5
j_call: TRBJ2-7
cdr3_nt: TGTGCCAGCAGCTTTCAGGGGACCTACGAGCAGTACTTC
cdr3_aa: CASSFQGTYEQYF

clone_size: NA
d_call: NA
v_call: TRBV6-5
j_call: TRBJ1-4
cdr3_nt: TGTGCCAGCAAACGAGGGGTCGACGAAAAACTGTTTTTT
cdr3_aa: CASKRGVDEKLFF

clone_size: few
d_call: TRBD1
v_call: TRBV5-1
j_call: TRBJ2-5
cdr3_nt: TGCGCCAGCAGCGCCGGGACAGGGGGCGTGGAGACCCAGTACTTC
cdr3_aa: CASSAGTGGVETQYF

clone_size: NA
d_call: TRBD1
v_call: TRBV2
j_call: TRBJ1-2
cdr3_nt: TGTGCCAGCACCACCCTCTGGACAGGGGGAGGCTACACCTTC
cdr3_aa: CASTTLWTGGGYTF

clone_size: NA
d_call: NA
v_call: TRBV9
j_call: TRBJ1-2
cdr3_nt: TGTGCCGGCAGCCCCCTCCAGGGGCGCGACTATGGCTACACCTTC
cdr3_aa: CAGSPLQGRDYGYTF

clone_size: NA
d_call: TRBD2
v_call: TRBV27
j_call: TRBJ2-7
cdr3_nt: TGTGCCAGCAGTTACGGGAGGGCCTACGAGCAGTACTTC
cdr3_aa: CASSYGRAYEQYF

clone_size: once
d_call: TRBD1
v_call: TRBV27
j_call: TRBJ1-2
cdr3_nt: TGTGCCAGCAGTCCCCAGACAGGGGTAGGCTACACCTTC
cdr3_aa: CASSPQTGVGYTF

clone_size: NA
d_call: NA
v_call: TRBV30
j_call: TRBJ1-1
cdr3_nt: TGTGCCTGGGGTGGTCTGCAGGCCTTTAACACTGAAGCTTTCTTT
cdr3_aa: CAWGGLQAFNTEAFF

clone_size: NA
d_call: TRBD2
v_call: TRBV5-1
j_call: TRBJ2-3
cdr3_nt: TGCGCCAGCAGCTTGATGGCGACTAGCGAGACAGATACGCAGTATTTT
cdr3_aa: CASSLMATSETDTQYF

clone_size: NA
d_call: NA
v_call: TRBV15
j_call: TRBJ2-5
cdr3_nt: TGTGCCACCAGCAGAGATAGCGGCAGGGCAACCGGGAGTTCCCAGTACTTC
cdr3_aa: CATSRDSGRATGSSQYF

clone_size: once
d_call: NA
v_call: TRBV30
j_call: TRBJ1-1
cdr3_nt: TGTGCCTGGAGTACAGACCTGAACACTGAAGCTTTCTTT
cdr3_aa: CAWSTDLNTEAFF

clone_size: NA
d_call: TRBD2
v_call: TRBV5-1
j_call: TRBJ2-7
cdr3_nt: TGCGCCAGCAGTCCGTTTGCGGGAGGCTCCTACGAGCAGTACTTC
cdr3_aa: CASSPFAGGSYEQYF

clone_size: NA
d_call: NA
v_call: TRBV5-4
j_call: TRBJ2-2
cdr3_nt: TGTGCCAGCAGCGAGAACCCTCGGGGGACCGGGGAGCTGTTTTTT
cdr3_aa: CASSENPRGTGELFF

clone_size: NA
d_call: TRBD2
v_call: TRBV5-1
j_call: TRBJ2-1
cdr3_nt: TGCGCCAGCAGCTTGGCCCTTAGTCGTAGACTAGCGTTGGATGAGCAGTTCTTC
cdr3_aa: CASSLALSRRLALDEQFF

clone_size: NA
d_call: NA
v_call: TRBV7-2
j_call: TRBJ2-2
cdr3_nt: TGTGCCAGTCACCGGGACACAAACACCGGGGAGCTGTTTTTT
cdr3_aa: CASHRDTNTGELFF

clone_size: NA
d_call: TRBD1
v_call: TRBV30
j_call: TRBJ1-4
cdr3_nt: TGTGCCTGGAGGGCACAGGGGGGAAAACTGTTTTTT
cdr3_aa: CAWRAQGGKLFF

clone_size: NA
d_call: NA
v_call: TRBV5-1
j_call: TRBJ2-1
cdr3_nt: TGCGCCAGCAGCAAGGTGGGCCCCAATGAGCAGTTCTTC
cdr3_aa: CASSKVGPNEQFF

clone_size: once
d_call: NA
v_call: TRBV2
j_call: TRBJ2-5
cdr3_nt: TGTGCCAGCAGTTACAACTACGGAGAGACCCAGTACTTC
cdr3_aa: CASSYNYGETQYF

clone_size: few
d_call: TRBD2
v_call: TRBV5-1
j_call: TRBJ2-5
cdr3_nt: TGCGCCAGCCGACTAGCCGAGGAGACCCAGTACTTC
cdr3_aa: CASRLAEETQYF

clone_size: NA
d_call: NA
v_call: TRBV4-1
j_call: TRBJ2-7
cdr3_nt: TGCGCCAGCAGCCAAGAGAGCGGTGTGATTTACGAGCAGTACTTC
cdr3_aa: CASSQESGVIYEQYF

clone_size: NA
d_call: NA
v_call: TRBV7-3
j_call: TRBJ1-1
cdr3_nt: TGTGCCAGCGGCCAGACAGTGAACACTGAAGCTTTCTTT
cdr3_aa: CASGQTVNTEAFF

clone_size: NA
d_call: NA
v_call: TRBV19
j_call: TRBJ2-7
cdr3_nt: TGTGCCAGTAGGCGGACCGAGAGCTCCTACGAGCAGTACTTC
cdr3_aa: CASRRTESSYEQYF

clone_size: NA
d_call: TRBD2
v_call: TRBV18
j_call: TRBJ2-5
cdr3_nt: TGTGCCAGCTCACACGGACTAGCGGGGGGGCGAGAGACCCAGTACTTC
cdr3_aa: CASSHGLAGGRETQYF

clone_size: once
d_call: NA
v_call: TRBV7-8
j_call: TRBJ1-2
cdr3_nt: TGTGCCAGCTCTCCCTCACTTAGCCCCTTCTATGGCTACACCTTC
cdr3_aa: CASSPSLSPFYGYTF

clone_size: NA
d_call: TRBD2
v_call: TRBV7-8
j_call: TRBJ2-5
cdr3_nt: TGTGCCAGCAGCTTAGGAGGACTAGCGGGAGGGCCAGGGACCCAGTACTTC
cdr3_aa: CASSLGGLAGGPGTQYF

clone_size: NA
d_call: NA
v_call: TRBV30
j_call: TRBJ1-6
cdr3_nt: TGTGCCTGGAGTGCCGGGGCGCCAGGGAATAATTCACCCCTCCACTTT
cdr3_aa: CAWSAGAPGNNSPLHF

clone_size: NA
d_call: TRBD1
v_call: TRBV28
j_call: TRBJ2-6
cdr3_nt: TGTGCCAGCAGCCGTACAGGGGGCTCTGGGGCCAACGTCCTGACTTTC
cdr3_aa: CASSRTGGSGANVLTF

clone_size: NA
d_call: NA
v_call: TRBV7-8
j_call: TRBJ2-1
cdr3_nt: TGTGCCAGCAGCTTACTTTTCGGGGACTCCTTTTCATCCGATGAGCAGTTCTTC
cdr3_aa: CASSLLFGDSFSSDEQFF

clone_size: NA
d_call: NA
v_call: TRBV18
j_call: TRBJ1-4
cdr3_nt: TGTGCCAGCTCACCGAGGGGTTCGACTAATGAAAAACTGTTTTTT
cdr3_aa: CASSPRGSTNEKLFF

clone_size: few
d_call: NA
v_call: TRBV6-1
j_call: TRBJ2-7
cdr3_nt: TGTGCCAGCATTGGACCCCCAGCCCCTTACGAGCAGTACTTC
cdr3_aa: CASIGPPAPYEQYF

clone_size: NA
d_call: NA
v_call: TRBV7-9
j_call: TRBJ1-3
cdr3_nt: TGTGCCAGCAGGCCCCTATATGAACGCGGAAACACCATATATTTT
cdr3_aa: CASRPLYERGNTIYF

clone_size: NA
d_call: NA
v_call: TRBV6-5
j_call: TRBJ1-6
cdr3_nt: TGTGCCAGCAGTTACGACGGGTATAATTCACCCCTCCACTTT
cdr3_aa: CASSYDGYNSPLHF

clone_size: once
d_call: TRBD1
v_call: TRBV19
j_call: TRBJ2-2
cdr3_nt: TGTGCCAGTACCCCATGGGACAGGGGAAGCACCGGGGAGCTGTTTTTT
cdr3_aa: CASTPWDRGSTGELFF

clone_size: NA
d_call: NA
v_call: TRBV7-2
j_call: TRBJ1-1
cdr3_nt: TGTGCCAGCAGCTCGCAGGTGAACACTGAAGCTTTCTTT
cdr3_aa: CASSSQVNTEAFF

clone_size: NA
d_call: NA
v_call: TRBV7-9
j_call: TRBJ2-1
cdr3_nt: TGTGCCAGCAGCTTAGTGGCAGGCGAGCAGTTCTTC
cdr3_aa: CASSLVAGEQFF

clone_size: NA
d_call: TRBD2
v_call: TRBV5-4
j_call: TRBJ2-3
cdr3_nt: TGTGCCAGCAGCCTCACTAGCGGGGGGCCTCATACGCAGTATTTT
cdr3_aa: CASSLTSGGPHTQYF

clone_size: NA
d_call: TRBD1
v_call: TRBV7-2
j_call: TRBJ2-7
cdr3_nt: TGTGCCAGCAGCTTAAGCCTAGGAAGGGGGCTCAACGAGCAGTACTTC
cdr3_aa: CASSLSLGRGLNEQYF

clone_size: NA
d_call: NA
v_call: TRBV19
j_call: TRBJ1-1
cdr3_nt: TGTGCCAGTAGTAGTCCGTCTGGGCTTGACACTGAAGCTTTCTTT
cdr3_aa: CASSSPSGLDTEAFF

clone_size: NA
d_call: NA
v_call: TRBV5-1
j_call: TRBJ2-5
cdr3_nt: TGCGCCAGCAGCCCGGGACGCCTACTCCAAGAGACCCAGTACTTC
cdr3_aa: CASSPGRLLQETQYF

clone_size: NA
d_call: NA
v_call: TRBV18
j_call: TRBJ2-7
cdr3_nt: TGTGCCAGCTCACCACCGTCCTCTTACGAGCAGTACTTC
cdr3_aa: CASSPPSSYEQYF

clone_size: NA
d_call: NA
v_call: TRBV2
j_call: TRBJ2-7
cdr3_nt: TGTGCCAGCAGTGTGGGCCGCCGGCTGTACTTC
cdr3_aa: CASSVGRRLYF

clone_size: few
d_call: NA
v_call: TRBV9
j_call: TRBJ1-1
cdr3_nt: TGTGCCAGCAGCGTAGCCAGGAACACTGAAGCTTTCTTT
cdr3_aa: CASSVARNTEAFF

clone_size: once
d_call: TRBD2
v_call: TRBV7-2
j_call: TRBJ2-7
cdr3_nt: TGTGCCAGCAGCTTAAGGAGCGGGGGGGCCTACGAGCAGTACTTC
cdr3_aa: CASSLRSGGAYEQYF

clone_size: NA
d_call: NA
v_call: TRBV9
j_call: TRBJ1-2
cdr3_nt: TGTGCCAGCAGCTCTTCGGGGTTGCGAGGCTACACCTTC
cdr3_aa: CASSSSGLRGYTF

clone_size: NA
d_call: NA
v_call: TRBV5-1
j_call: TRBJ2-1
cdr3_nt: TGCGCCAGCAGCGGCGACAACGGGCAGTCCAATGAGCAGTTCTTC
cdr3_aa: CASSGDNGQSNEQFF

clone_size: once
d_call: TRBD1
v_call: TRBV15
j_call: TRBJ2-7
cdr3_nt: TGTGCCACCAGCCCCGAAGGACAGGCCTACGAGCAGTACTTC
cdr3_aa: CATSPEGQAYEQYF

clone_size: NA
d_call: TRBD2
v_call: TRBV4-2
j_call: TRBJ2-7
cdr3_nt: TGTGCCAGCAGCCATCCCCAAGAGCGGGGAGCCTCCTACGAGCAGTACTTC
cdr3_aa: CASSHPQERGASYEQYF

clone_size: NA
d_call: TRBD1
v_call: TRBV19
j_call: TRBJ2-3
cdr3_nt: TGTGCCAGTAGTATTCGGGACAGGGATGTAGATACGCAGTATTTT
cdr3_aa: CASSIRDRDVDTQYF

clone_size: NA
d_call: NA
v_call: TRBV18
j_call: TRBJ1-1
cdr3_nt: TGTGCCAGCTCACCAAGTACGGATGCTGGCACTGAAGCTTTCTTT
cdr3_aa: CASSPSTDAGTEAFF

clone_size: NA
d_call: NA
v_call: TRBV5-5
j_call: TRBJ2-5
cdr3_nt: TGTGCCAGCAGCTTGCCGGGGAGGTCTCAAGAGACCCAGTACTTC
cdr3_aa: CASSLPGRSQETQYF